These 20 T cell receptor beta chains came from one sample sequenced in a study of T cells in Graves' hyperthyroidism and ophthalmopathy. Amplified TCR beta CDR3 regions came from RNA transcripts. The TCR CDR3 was amplified in a first-round RT-PCR using the HTBI primer set. TCRdb redid the calling of the multiplex PCR reads with MiXCR, one entry per CDR3 protein. The sample records a few hundred thousand distinct CDR3 sequences, approximately 18% being singletons. Source material: blood. Receptors originate from a man aged 18 to 29 with Graves' ophthalmopathy.

This clonotype has just one count. The chain combines TRBV19 with TRBJ1-2; D not resolved. Looked up from germline, CDR1 is LNHDA and CDR2 is SQIVND (reference sequence). This CDR3 is built from 14 residues. V was cut by 7 bases and J by 2 bases, with 14 bases left in between. The CDR3 sequence: CASMAATQNYGYTF. For the CDR3, the DNA is TGTGCCAGTATGGCAGCGACACAAAACTATGGCTACACCTTC.

The gene calls are TRBV6-2 or TRBV6-3 and TRBJ2-1, with 11 bases aligning to TRBD2. Germline V lookup: CDR1 MNHEY, CDR2 SVGEGT. The trim removed 6 bases at V and 10 bases at J, leaving 14 bases unmatched. This CDR3 contains 16 residues. CDR3 nucleotides: TGTGCCAGCAGCCTTGAGATAGCGGGGGGGAAAGACGAGCAGTTCTTC. Translating it yields CASSLEIAGGKDEQFF.

This clonotype was recorded at least ten times. The J gene is TRBJ1-2, the V gene TRBV3-1; perhaps TRBD1 as D (5 bases). This CDR3 comprises 14 residues. Trimming cost V 1 base and J 4 bases, with 10 bases left between them. The germline V gene has CDR1 LGHDT and CDR2 YNNKEL (reference sequence). The CDR3 bases are TGTGCCAGCAGCCAAGGGGGAGACAGCTATGGCTACACCTTC. It translates to CASSQGGDSYGYTF.

This clonotype has a handful of counts. The chain links TRBV7-6 to TRBJ2-1; D is perhaps TRBD2 (5 bases). Germline loops: CDR1 SGHVS, CDR2 FNYEAQ. The CDR3 length is 15 residues. Trimming stripped 0 bases from V and 8 bases from J, with 14 bases between. The CDR3 DNA reads TGTGCCAGCAGCTTAGCGGAGGTGGGAGTGGATGAGCAGTTCTTC. This gives the protein CASSLAEVGVDEQFF.

This chain connects TRBV6-2 or TRBV6-3 to TRBJ2-1, with D perhaps given as TRBD1 or TRBD2 (6 bases each). Trimming left V 0 bases short and J 10 bases short, with 10 bases between. Germline assignment: CDR1 MNHEY and CDR2 SVGEGT. This CDR3 comprises 13 residues. The CDR3 here is CASSYSRGDEQFF. In DNA, the CDR3 is TGTGCCAGCAGTTACTCGAGGGGGGACGAGCAGTTCTTC.

This chain joins TRBV27 and TRBJ1-1; TRBD1 matches 7 bases. V lost 4 bases, J lost 4 bases, and 6 bases stayed unmatched. The CDR3 runs 14 residues. Germline lookup yields CDR1 MNHEY and CDR2 SMNVEV (reference sequence). As DNA, the CDR3 is TGTGCCAGCAGTTATACAGGGGAGATCACTGAAGCTTTCTTT. Its protein product is CASSYTGEITEAFF.

This clonotype occurred a few times. The CDR3 DNA reads as TGTGCCAGCAGTGACTTTGACAGGGAGGGCAATCAGCCCCAGCATTTT. It encodes CASSDFDREGNQPQHF. The gene calls are TRBV6-1 and TRBJ1-5; TRBD1 matches at 7 bases. Germline V CDR1 and CDR2: MNHNS, SASEGT. This CDR3 has 16 amino acids. The V segment lost 3 bases and the J segment 2 bases; nucleotides outside the gene matches: 7.

Concerning this clonotype: A much larger clone is a single base away; this may be a read error. Here the CDR3 reads CAAQRDSNQPQHF. The DNA for the CDR3 is TGTGCCGCCCAGAGGGACAGCAATCAGCCCCAGCATTTT. The chain is built from TRBV2 and TRBJ1-5, with D possibly being TRBD1 (5 bases). Per germline, CDR1 SNHLY and CDR2 FYNNEI. V was pared by 11 bases and J by 1 base, with 12 bases between. The CDR3 contains 13 residues.

In its sample, this clonotype was seen many times. V is TRBV5-6 and J is TRBJ2-7, with D uncertain. The CDR3 runs 12 residues. With 1 base removed from V and 2 bases from J, the gap between germline ends came to 4 bases. Germline-derived CDR1 and CDR2 are SGHDT and YYEEEE. This chain's CDR3 is CASSLKAYEQYF. CDR3 sequence (DNA): TGTGCCAGCAGCTTGAAAGCCTACGAGCAGTACTTC.

This sequence joins TRBV5-1 and TRBJ2-5; no firm D call. The V gene's germline CDR1 is SGHRS and CDR2 YFSETQ. The CDR3 is made up of 14 amino acids. Trimming removed 2 bases at V and 5 bases at J, with 13 bases between. Written as DNA, the CDR3 is TGCGCCAGCAGCTTTTTGGCGCTAGGGGAGACCCAGTACTTC. It codes for CASSFLALGETQYF.

In this sample, this clonotype turned up a few times. V is TRBV4-1 and J is TRBJ2-1, with D possibly TRBD1 on 6 matching bases. This CDR3 is built from 15 residues. Trimming removed 6 bases from V and 0 bases from J, with 12 bases in between. CDR1 MGHRA and CDR2 YSYEKL come from the germline V gene. The CDR3 here is CASRRQASSYNEQFF. The CDR3 region has the DNA TGCGCCAGCAGACGACAGGCGAGCTCCTACAATGAGCAGTTCTTC.

This clonotype was detected ten times or more. The CDR3 protein is CASSLRTGVEKLFF. The CDR3 DNA sequence: TGCGCCAGCAGCCTTAGGACAGGGGTGGAAAAACTGTTTTTT. J is TRBJ1-4 and V is TRBV5-1, with 9 positions matching TRBD1. V was clipped by 4 bases and J by 8 bases; unmatched bases: 6. CDR3 size: 14 residues. The germline gives CDR1 SGHRS, CDR2 YFSETQ.

This clonotype has just a few counts. The genes are TRBV5-6 and TRBJ1-1; possibly TRBD1 for D (5 bases). Looked up from germline, CDR1 is SGHDT and CDR2 is YYEEEE. The V gene lost 3 bases and the J gene lost 10 bases, with 13 bases spanning the gap. CDR3 length: 12 amino acids. The CDR3 nucleotides read TGTGCCAGCAGCTCTTCTCAGGGTGCAGCTTTCTTT. Translated, it gives CASSSSQGAAFF.

This chain links TRBV29-1 with TRBJ1-1; no reliable D call. CDR1 and CDR2 (germline): SQVTM, ANQGSEA. Trimming shortened V by 6 bases and J by 10 bases, and 24 bases separated the two germline ends. The CDR3 runs 14 residues. The CDR3 sequence is CSVVNVPPRGGAFF. The CDR3 DNA is TGCAGCGTGGTGAATGTCCCCCCGCGGGGTGGAGCTTTCTTT.

This clonotype was observed at least ten times. The chain carries TRBV7-8 and TRBJ1-1; 8 bases fit TRBD1. CDR3 size: 17 residues. V shed 3 bases, J shed 0 bases, and the junction held 9 bases outside the gene matches. Per germline, CDR1 SGHVS and CDR2 FQNEAQ. The CDR3 spells CASSFQTGAQVNTEAFF. CDR3 DNA sequence: TGTGCCAGCAGCTTCCAGACAGGGGCGCAAGTGAACACTGAAGCTTTCTTT.

In regard to this clonotype: A much larger clone lies a single base off, so this may be a read error. The chain combines TRBV7-2 with TRBJ2-1; D tentatively reads TRBD1 or TRBD2 (6 bases each). Trimming took 5 bases from V and 10 from J, leaving 18 bases between them. Germline CDR1 reads SGHTA; CDR2 reads FQGNSA. The CDR3 runs 14 residues. CDR3 bases: TGTGCCAGCAGCCACGGAGGGGGTTCGAACGAGCAGTTCTTC. Translating it yields CASSHGGGSNEQFF. The full variable domain, rest sourced from reference TRBV7-2 and TRBJ2-1, is GAGVSQSPSNKVTEKGKDVELRCDPISGHTALYWYRQSLGQGLEFLIYFQGNSAPDKSGLPSDRFSAERTGGSVSTLTIQRTQQEDSAVYLCASSHGGGSNEQFFGPGTRLTVL.

This clonotype was counted many times. The chain recombines TRBV11-1 with TRBJ2-1; 10 bases align to TRBD2. J was trimmed by 1 base and V by 5 bases; bases with no gene match: 5. The CDR3 totals 16 residues. The germline CDR1 and CDR2 sequences are SGHAT and FQDESV (reference sequence). The CDR3 here is CASSLGTSVSYNEQFF. As DNA, the CDR3 is TGTGCCAGCAGCCTTGGGACTAGCGTATCCTACAATGAGCAGTTCTTC.

This clonotype was observed a few times. The gene calls are TRBV7-2 and TRBJ2-7, with D tentatively TRBD1 or TRBD2 (5 bases each). The V gene's germline CDR1 is SGHTA and CDR2 FQGNSA. V was pared by 4 bases and J by 1 base, with 14 bases between. This CDR3 comprises 15 residues. This chain's CDR3 is CASSSKGRRSYEQYF. DNA for the CDR3: TGTGCCAGCAGCTCCAAGGGACGCAGGTCCTACGAGCAGTACTTC.

There are many counts of this clonotype. The J gene is TRBJ2-7, the V gene TRBV3-1; TRBD1 matches at 9 bases. Germline loops: CDR1 LGHDT, CDR2 YNNKEL (reference sequence). V was clipped by 8 bases and J by 2 bases; unmatched bases: 10. The CDR3 totals 15 residues. The CDR3 sequence is CASEAGTGITYEQYF. CDR3 nucleotide sequence: TGTGCCAGCGAAGCCGGGACAGGGATTACCTACGAGCAGTACTTC.

The chain links TRBV2 to TRBJ2-7, with D possibly being TRBD1 (6 bases). CDR3 length: 14 residues. V was shortened by 5 bases and J by 4 bases, with 15 bases between the two germline ends. Germline CDR1 and CDR2: SNHLY and FYNNEI. The CDR3 region is CASSQSAGEYEQYF. CDR3 sequence (DNA): TGTGCCAGCAGTCAGTCGGCAGGGGAGTACGAGCAGTACTTC.